The text below deals with one TCR beta chain. Patients were adults with ileal or ileocolonic Crohn's disease needing resection. The record originates from a study of T cell repertoires in ileal Crohn's disease. Measured with immunoSEQ multiplex PCR; TCRdb has only the in-frame clones, and not every one. This sample has 14,000 or so clones; about 73% occur once, and the top ten carry 5.9%. The clonotype comes from an adult with Crohn's disease. Sequencing was performed on ileal tissue.

The CDR3 coding sequence is TGTGCCAGCAGCCTTCGACTAGCGGTGGACAATGAGCAGTTCTTC. The encoded protein is CASSLRLAVDNEQFF. The genes are TRBV4-2 and TRBJ2-1; 9 bases match TRBD2. Germline V gene sequence: CDR1 LGHNA, CDR2 YNFKEQ. The CDR3 is 15 residues long. After removal of 4 bases from V and 5 bases from J, the junction contained 6 bases not matched to a gene.